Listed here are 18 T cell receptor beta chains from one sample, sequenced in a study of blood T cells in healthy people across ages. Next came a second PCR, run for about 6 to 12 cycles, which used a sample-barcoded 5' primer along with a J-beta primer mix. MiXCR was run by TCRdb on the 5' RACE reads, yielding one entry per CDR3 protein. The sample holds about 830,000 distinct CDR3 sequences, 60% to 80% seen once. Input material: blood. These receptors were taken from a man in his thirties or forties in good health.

The CDR3 DNA reads as TGTGCCAGCAGTTTATATCGGGGCGGTGTCTCCTACGAGCAGTACTTC. Amino acids: CASSLYRGGVSYEQYF. V usage is TRBV28 and J usage is TRBJ2-7; the D call may be TRBD1 or TRBD2 (5 bases each). The ends were cut back, 1 base at V and 0 bases at J, with 13 bases in the middle. CDR1 and CDR2 (germline): MDHEN, SYDVKM. The CDR3 has 16 amino acids. The whole variable domain, filled in from reference TRBV28 and TRBJ2-7, reads DVKVTQSSRYLVKRTGEKVFLECVQDMDHENMFWYRQDPGLGLRLIYFSYDVKMKEKGDIPEGYSVSREKKERFSLILESASTNQTSMYLCASSLYRGGVSYEQYFGPGTRLTVT.

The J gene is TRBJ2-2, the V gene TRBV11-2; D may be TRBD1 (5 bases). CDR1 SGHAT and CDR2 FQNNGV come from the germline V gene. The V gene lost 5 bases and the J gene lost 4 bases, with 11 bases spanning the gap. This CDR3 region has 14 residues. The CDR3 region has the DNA TGTGCCAGCAGCCCCCAGGGTGGCACCGGGGAGCTGTTTTTT. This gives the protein CASSPQGGTGELFF.

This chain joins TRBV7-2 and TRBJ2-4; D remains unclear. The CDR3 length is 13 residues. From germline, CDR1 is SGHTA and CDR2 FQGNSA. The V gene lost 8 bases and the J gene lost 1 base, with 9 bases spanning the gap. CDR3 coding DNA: TGTGCCAGCTCCTCCGGGGCCAAAAACATTCAGTACTTC. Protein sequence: CASSSGAKNIQYF.

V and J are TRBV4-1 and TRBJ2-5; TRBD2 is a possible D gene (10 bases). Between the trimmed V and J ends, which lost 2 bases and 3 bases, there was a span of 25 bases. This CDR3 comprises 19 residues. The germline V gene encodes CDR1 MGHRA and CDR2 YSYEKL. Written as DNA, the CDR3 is TGCGCCAGCAGCCAATACAGGGGGCGATGGACTAGCGGTAAAGAGACCCAGTACTTC. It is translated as CASSQYRGRWTSGKETQYF.

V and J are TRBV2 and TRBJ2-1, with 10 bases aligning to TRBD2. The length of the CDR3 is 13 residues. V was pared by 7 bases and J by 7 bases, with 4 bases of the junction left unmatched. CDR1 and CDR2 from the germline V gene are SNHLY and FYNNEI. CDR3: CASIPTSGNEQFF. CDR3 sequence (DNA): TGTGCCAGCATTCCGACTAGCGGGAATGAGCAGTTCTTC.

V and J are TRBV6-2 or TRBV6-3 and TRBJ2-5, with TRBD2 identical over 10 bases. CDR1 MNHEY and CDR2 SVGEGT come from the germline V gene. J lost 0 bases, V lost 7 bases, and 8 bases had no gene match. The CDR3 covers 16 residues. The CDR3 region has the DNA TGTGCCAGCACCCTAGCGGGGGTTCTGTACCAAGAGACCCAGTACTTC. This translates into CASTLAGVLYQETQYF.

The CDR3 DNA reads TGTGCCAGCAGCTTCCGGGAGCCCCAGTACTTC. Its protein is CASSFREPQYF. This chain uses TRBV7-9 with TRBJ2-5; D possibly corresponds to TRBD2 (6 bases). This CDR3 has 11 amino acids. CDR1 is SEHNR and CDR2 is FQNEAQ in the germline V gene (reference sequence). Trimming took off 3 bases at V and 9 bases at J, with 8 bases between the two ends.

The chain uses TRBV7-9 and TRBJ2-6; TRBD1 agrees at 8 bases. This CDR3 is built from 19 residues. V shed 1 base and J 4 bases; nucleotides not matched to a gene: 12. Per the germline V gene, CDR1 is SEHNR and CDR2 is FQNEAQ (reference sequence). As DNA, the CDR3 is TGTGCCAGCAGCTTAGTCCCAACCAGGGGGCTCGGAGGGGCCAACGTCCTGACTTTC. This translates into CASSLVPTRGLGGANVLTF.

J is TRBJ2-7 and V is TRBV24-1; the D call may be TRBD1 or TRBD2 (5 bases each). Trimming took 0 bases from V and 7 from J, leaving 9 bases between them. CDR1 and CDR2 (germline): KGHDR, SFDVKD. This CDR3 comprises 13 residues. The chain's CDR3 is CATSDLYEGEQYF. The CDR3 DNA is TGTGCCACCAGTGATTTGTATGAGGGGGAGCAGTACTTC.

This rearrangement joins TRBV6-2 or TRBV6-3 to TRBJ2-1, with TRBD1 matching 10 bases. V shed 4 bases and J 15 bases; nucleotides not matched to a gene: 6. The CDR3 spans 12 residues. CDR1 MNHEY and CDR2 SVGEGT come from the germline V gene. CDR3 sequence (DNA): TGTGCCAGCAGTTTTAGGACAGGGGGTGGGTTCTTC. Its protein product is CASSFRTGGGFF.

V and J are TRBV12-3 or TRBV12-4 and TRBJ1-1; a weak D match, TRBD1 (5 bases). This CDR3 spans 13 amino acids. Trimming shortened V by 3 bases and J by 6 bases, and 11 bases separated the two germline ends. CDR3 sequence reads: CASSLGGAPEAFF. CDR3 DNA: TGTGCCAGCAGTTTGGGTGGGGCACCTGAAGCTTTCTTT.

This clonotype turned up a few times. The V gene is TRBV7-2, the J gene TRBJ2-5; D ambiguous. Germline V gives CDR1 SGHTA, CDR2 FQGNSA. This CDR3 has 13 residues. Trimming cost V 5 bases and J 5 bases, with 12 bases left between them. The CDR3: CASSPSSWETQYF. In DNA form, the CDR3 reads TGTGCCAGCAGCCCGAGTTCGTGGGAGACCCAGTACTTC.

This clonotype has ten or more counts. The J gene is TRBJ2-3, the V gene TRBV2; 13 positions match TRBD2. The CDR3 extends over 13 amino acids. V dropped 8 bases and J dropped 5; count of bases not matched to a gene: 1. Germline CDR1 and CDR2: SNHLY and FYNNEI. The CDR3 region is CASRTSGGDTQYF. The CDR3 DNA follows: TGTGCCAGCCGGACTAGCGGGGGAGATACGCAGTATTTT.

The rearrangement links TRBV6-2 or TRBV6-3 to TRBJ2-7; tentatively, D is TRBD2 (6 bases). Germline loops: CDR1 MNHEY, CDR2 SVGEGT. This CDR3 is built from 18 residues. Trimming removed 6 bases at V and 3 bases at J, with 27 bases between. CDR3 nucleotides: TGTGCCAGCAGCACCGTCGGGGGTGACAACCTTAAGGACTACGAGCAGTACTTC. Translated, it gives CASSTVGGDNLKDYEQYF.

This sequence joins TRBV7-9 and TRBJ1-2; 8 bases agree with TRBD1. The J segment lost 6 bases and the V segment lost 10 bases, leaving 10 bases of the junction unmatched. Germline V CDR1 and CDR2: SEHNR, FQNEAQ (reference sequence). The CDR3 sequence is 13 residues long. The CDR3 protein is CATDDRGGDGYTF. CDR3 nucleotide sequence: TGTGCCACCGATGACAGGGGAGGAGATGGCTACACCTTC.

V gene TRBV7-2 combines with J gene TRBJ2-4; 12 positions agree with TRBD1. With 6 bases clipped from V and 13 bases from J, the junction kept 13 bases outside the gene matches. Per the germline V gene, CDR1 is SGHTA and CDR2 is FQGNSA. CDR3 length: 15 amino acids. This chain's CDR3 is CASRPGTGGSREQYF. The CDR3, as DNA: TGTGCCAGCAGACCCGGGACAGGGGGCTCACGGGAGCAGTACTTC.

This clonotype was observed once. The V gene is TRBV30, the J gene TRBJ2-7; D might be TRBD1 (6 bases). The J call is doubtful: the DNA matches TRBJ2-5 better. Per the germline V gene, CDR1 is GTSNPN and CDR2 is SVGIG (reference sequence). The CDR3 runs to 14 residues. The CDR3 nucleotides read TGTGCCTGGAGTTTTGGGGGACAAGAAGAGACCCAGTACTTC. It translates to CAWSFGGQEETQYF.

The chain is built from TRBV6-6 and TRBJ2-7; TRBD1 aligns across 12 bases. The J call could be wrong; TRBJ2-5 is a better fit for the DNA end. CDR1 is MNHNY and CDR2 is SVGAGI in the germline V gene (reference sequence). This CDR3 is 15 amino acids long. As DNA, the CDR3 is TGTGCCAGCAGTTGGGGACAGGGGGCGGTGAAGACCCAGTACTTC. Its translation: CASSWGQGAVKTQYF.